This T cell receptor beta chain stems from a study of siplizumab effects on memory and regulatory T cells. Details on this clone: Its target is not known.

The assay was immunoSEQ multiplex PCR, and TCRdb's table has in-frame clones only and misses some. Of 85,000 to 130,000 clones listed, over 90% are singletons. Study-level results: Suppressive capability of dividing Tregs from siplizumab cultures went unverified. Greater diversity than memory cells seemed evident in naive T cells, which also appeared to be major alloresponse contributors.

The V end was cut by 2 bases, the J end by 8 bases, with 10 bases between. CDR3 length: 13 residues. The germline gives CDR1 KGHSH, CDR2 LQKENI. This chain joins TRBV18 and TRBJ2-1; D perhaps matches TRBD2 (5 bases). Sequencing used Tregs sorted from blood. The receptor comes from a human donor in good health. CDR3 bases: TGTGCCAGCTCACCATTTAGCGCTGATGAGCAGTTCTTC. This gives the protein CASSPFSADEQFF.